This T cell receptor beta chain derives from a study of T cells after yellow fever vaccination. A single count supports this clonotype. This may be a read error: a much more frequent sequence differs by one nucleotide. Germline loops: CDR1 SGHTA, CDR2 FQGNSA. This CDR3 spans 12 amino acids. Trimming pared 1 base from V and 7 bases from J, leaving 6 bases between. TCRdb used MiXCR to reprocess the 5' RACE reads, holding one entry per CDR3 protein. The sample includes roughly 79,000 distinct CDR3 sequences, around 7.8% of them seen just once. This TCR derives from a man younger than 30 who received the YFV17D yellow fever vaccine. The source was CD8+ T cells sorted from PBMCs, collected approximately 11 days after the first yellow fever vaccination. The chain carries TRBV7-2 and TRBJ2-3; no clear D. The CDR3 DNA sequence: TGTGCCAGCAGCTTAGTACCCAATACGCAGTATTTT. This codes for CASSLVPNTQYF.